One sample yielded the 18 T cell receptor beta chains listed below, sequenced in a study of identifying expanded T cells in peripheral blood. The data were produced by immunoSEQ multiplex PCR, yet TCRdb's version contains in-frame clones alone and is incomplete. This sample has about 100,000 clones, with over 75% found just once. The specimen was blood. The receptors come from a person between 18 and 70 years old in good health.

The rearrangement links TRBV6-5 to TRBJ1-1, with D unclear. The CDR3 totals 14 residues. The germline CDR1 and CDR2 sequences are MNHEY and SVGAGI. V dropped 5 bases and J dropped 0 bases, with 10 bases sitting between them. The CDR3 DNA sequence: TGTGCCAGCAGTCCCTTAACCCTGAACACTGAAGCTTTCTTT. Translated: CASSPLTLNTEAFF.

This clone was counted only a few times. The J gene is TRBJ2-7, the V gene TRBV2; 7 bases line up with TRBD1. The V gene end was trimmed by 5 bases and the J gene end by 6 bases; junction bases not matched to a gene: 4. The CDR3 has 12 residues. Per the germline V gene, CDR1 is SNHLY and CDR2 is FYNNEI. This CDR3 reads CASSTDRVEQYF. For the CDR3, the DNA is TGTGCCAGCAGTACAGACAGGGTCGAGCAGTACTTC.

V and J are TRBV9 and TRBJ2-5; D possibly corresponds to TRBD1 (6 bases). CDR1 and CDR2 from the germline V gene are SGDLS and YYNGEE. The CDR3 loop spans 16 amino acids. V lost 4 bases and J lost 5, with 21 bases in between. The CDR3 DNA is TGTGCCAGCAGCCTCCGGGACGGGACACCTGGGGAGACCCAGTACTTC. Translating gives CASSLRDGTPGETQYF. Based on the CDR3 plus reference TRBV9 and TRBJ2-5, the full variable domain is DSGVTQTPKHLITATGQRVTLRCSPRSGDLSVYWYQQSLDQGLQFLIQYYNGEERAKGNILERFSAQQFPDLHSELNLSSLELGDSALYFCASSLRDGTPGETQYFGPGTRLLVL.

The V and J genes are TRBV4-3 and TRBJ2-3; 8 nucleotides line up with TRBD1. The CDR3 consists of 15 residues. J lost 2 bases, V lost 3 bases, and 4 bases had no gene match. Germline V gene sequence: CDR1 LGHNA, CDR2 YSLEER. CDR3 nucleotides: TGCGCCAGCAGCCAGACAGGGGTATTCACAGATACGCAGTATTTT. Protein product: CASSQTGVFTDTQYF.

This clone was detected a few times. The gene calls are TRBV4-2 and TRBJ1-2; a possible D gene is TRBD1 (5 bases). V shed 6 bases and J shed 4 bases, with 15 bases lying between them. CDR1 and CDR2 (germline): LGHNA, YNFKEQ. CDR3 size: 14 residues. CDR3 protein: CASRPDGAIYGYTF. CDR3 DNA sequence: TGTGCCAGCAGACCCGACGGGGCTATCTATGGCTACACCTTC.

The chain couples TRBV30 to TRBJ2-2; 8 bases align to TRBD1. There are 15 residues in the CDR3. V trimming: 4 bases; J trimming: 5 bases; junction bases outside the gene matches: 9. The germline V gene encodes CDR1 GTSNPN and CDR2 SVGIG (reference sequence). Here the CDR3 reads CAWTFGQGHTGELFF. The CDR3 nucleotides read TGTGCCTGGACCTTCGGACAGGGTCATACCGGGGAGCTGTTTTTT.

V usage is TRBV29-1 and J usage is TRBJ1-1; D is unclear. Germline lookup yields CDR1 SQVTM and CDR2 ANQGSEA. V lost 4 bases and J 11 bases, leaving 11 bases between the germline ends. The CDR3 runs to 10 residues. CDR3: CSVAVGNAFF. In DNA form, the CDR3 reads TGCAGCGTTGCTGTGGGAAACGCTTTCTTT. The full variable domain, its missing parts supplied by reference TRBV29-1 and TRBJ1-1, is SAVISQKPSRDICQRGTSLTIQCQVDSQVTMMFWYRQQPGQSLTLIATANQGSEATYESGFVIDKFPISRPNLTFSTLTVSNMSPEDSSIYLCSVAVGNAFFGQGTRLTVV.

The chain joins TRBV7-9 to TRBJ1-2, with D unclear. This CDR3 is built from 14 residues. Germline V gives CDR1 SEHNR, CDR2 FQNEAQ (reference sequence). Between the trimmed V and J ends, which lost 1 base and 8 bases, there was a span of 14 bases. DNA of the CDR3: TGTGCCAGCAGCTTAGTGGGATCCGAGGGCGGCTACACCTTC. Its translation is CASSLVGSEGGYTF.

This sequence joins TRBV7-9 and TRBJ2-1; 7 positions match TRBD2. Germline CDR1 is SEHNR and CDR2 is FQNEAQ (reference sequence). Trimming cost V 4 bases and J 12 bases; bases outside gene matches: 15. CDR3 length: 15 residues. The CDR3: CASSSDSLGGDVQFF. Here the CDR3 DNA reads TGTGCCAGCAGCTCCGACTCCCTTGGGGGGGACGTGCAGTTCTTC.

Notes on this clone: A read error may be the cause here, since a much bigger clone is one base away. The chain combines TRBV4-2 with TRBJ2-5, with TRBD2 matching over 10 bases. The CDR3 contains 17 residues. With 0 bases clipped from V and 3 bases from J, the junction kept 7 bases outside the gene matches. In germline, CDR1 is LGHNA, CDR2 YNFKEQ. CDR3 in DNA: TGTGCCAGCAGCCAAGACAAGGGGCTAGCGGGAGAAGAGACCCAGTACTTC. This translates into CASSQDKGLAGEETQYF.

The chain has TRBV18 and TRBJ1-2; D might be TRBD1 (5 bases). This CDR3 has 17 residues. Trimming took off 4 bases at V and 2 bases at J, with 20 bases between the two ends. Germline CDR1 is KGHSH and CDR2 is LQKENI. DNA of the CDR3: TGTGCCAGCTCACGCACCGGGACCTCCCCAAGGAACTATGGCTACACCTTC. This gives the protein CASSRTGTSPRNYGYTF.

This rearrangement joins TRBV7-3 to TRBJ2-1; perhaps TRBD2 as D (7 bases). Germline V CDR1 and CDR2: SGHTA, FQGTGA. The V end lost 1 base, the J end lost 3 bases, and 22 bases lay between the germline ends. The CDR3 is made up of 19 amino acids. The CDR3 spells CASSLRGPWLLADYNEQFF. CDR3 DNA: TGTGCCAGCAGCTTAAGGGGGCCTTGGTTGCTAGCGGACTACAATGAGCAGTTCTTC.

This clone occurred once. The rearrangement joins TRBV14 to TRBJ2-5; D call uncertain. Germline CDR1 is SGHDN and CDR2 is FVKESK. Between the trimmed V and J ends, which lost 1 base and 4 bases, there was a span of 10 bases. The CDR3 length is 14 residues. The CDR3 nucleotides are TGTGCCAGCAGCCAAGTTGTCGGCAGAGAGACCCAGTACTTC. Translating it yields CASSQVVGRETQYF.

V gene TRBV29-1 combines with J gene TRBJ1-1; no firm D call. There are 11 residues in the CDR3. Per germline, CDR1 SQVTM and CDR2 ANQGSEA. With 7 bases removed from V and 4 bases from J, the gap between germline ends came to 10 bases. CDR3 sequence: CSASWTTEAFF. The CDR3 DNA reads as TGCAGCGCATCCTGGACCACTGAAGCTTTCTTT.

The V and J genes are TRBV27 and TRBJ2-7, with 12 nucleotides matching TRBD2. Losses at the gene ends were 5 bases for V and 1 base for J; bases not matched to a gene: 6. The CDR3 extends over 16 amino acids. Looked up from germline, CDR1 is MNHEY and CDR2 is SMNVEV (reference sequence). CDR3 residues: CASSPPGLAGSYEQYF. As DNA, the CDR3 is TGTGCCAGCAGTCCTCCGGGACTAGCGGGTTCCTACGAGCAGTACTTC.

The chain couples TRBV2 to TRBJ1-1; no clear D gene. The CDR3 has 13 residues. Deletions cut 4 bases from V and 0 bases from J, with 6 bases between. The germline gives CDR1 SNHLY, CDR2 FYNNEI. The CDR3 DNA follows: TGTGCCAGCAGTGTAAAGCTGAACACTGAAGCTTTCTTT. Its translation: CASSVKLNTEAFF.

The chain uses TRBV27 and TRBJ2-7; 11 nucleotides match TRBD1. V shed 6 bases, J shed 7 bases, and the junction held 11 bases outside the gene matches. CDR3 length equals 15 residues. From germline, CDR1 is MNHEY and CDR2 SMNVEV (reference sequence). The CDR3 here is CASSRTGGFPWEQYF. The CDR3 DNA reads TGTGCCAGCAGCAGGACAGGGGGCTTCCCATGGGAGCAGTACTTC.

The chain carries TRBV19 and TRBJ2-6; D is unclear. The CDR3 has 17 residues. Trimming removed 6 bases from V and 0 bases from J, with 15 bases in between. Germline CDR1 reads LNHDA; CDR2 reads SQIVND (reference sequence). The chain's CDR3 is CASSLDRFSSGANVLTF. In DNA, the CDR3 is TGTGCCAGTAGCCTAGACCGTTTTAGCTCTGGGGCCAACGTCCTGACTTTC.